The 26 T cell receptor beta chains in this list originate from one sample, sequenced in a study of blood T cell repertoires in COVID-19 (dated by TCRdb to the early 2020s). Libraries were constructed by the immunoSEQ multiplex PCR assay. TCRdb limited this immuneACCESS table to in-frame rearrangements with V and J called. A share of clones is missing; checked studies link under half to unresolved V genes, and the rest is unexplained. The table for this sample lists around 75,000 clones; around 87% of them were counted only once. The top ten clonotypes cover roughly 3.9% of the sample. Input material: peripheral blood. These TCRs come from a man aged 65 to 79 with active COVID-19.

The chain joins TRBV7-3 to TRBJ2-7, with TRBD1 as a possible D gene (5 bases). Between the trimmed V and J ends, which lost 5 bases and 9 bases, there was a span of 17 bases. CDR1 is SGHTA, CDR2 FQGTGA, per germline. The CDR3 runs 13 residues. The CDR3 loop is CASSPTGPLGQYF. The CDR3 bases are TGTGCCAGCAGCCCAACAGGCCCCCTCGGGCAGTACTTC.

The chain carries TRBV5-1 and TRBJ2-3, with 10 bases matching TRBD1. The germline CDR1 and CDR2 sequences are SGHRS and YFSETQ. The junction had 7 bases not matched to a gene; V was cut back by 3 bases and J by 3 bases. This CDR3 spans 16 amino acids. The CDR3, as DNA: TGCGCCAGCAGCTCCGACAGGGGGCCACCTACAGATACGCAGTATTTT. Protein sequence: CASSSDRGPPTDTQYF. Filled out from reference TRBV5-1 and TRBJ2-3, the complete variable domain reads KAGVTQTPRYLIKTRGQQVTLSCSPISGHRSVSWYQQTPGQGLQFLFEYFSETQRNKGNFPGRFSGRQFSNSRSEMNVSTLELGDSALYLCASSSDRGPPTDTQYFGPGTRLTVL.

The gene calls are TRBV6-4 and TRBJ2-1; TRBD2 agrees at 11 bases. The CDR3 is 19 amino acids. Germline CDR1 MRHNA, CDR2 SNTAGT. The V and J ends lost 11 bases and 5 bases, in that order; junction bases with no gene match: 23. The CDR3 loop reads CAGRTKGASGRTEHNEQFF. The CDR3 coding sequence is TGTGCCGGCCGAACGAAAGGGGCTAGCGGGAGGACCGAACACAATGAGCAGTTCTTC.

This chain joins TRBV29-1 and TRBJ1-4, with D possibly TRBD1 on 6 matching bases. This CDR3 contains 13 residues. CDR1 is SQVTM and CDR2 is ANQGSEA in the germline V gene. V lost 4 bases, J lost 10 bases, and 16 bases lay in between. The CDR3 nucleotides are TGCAGCGTTGGCGGGGGCGCGTCGGGAAAACTGTTTTTT. This encodes CSVGGGASGKLFF.

The table lists this clone with a count of one. The genes are TRBV3-1 (or the pseudogene TRBV3-2) and TRBJ2-7, with TRBD2 matching over 9 bases. After removal of 10 bases from V and 4 bases from J, the junction contained 14 bases not matched to a gene. CDR1 and CDR2 (germline): LGHDT, YNNKEL (reference sequence). CDR3 length: 15 residues. The CDR3, as DNA: TGTGCCACCTCGAGTGCGGGAGGGGGCCATTACGAGCAGTACTTC. Protein product: CATSSAGGGHYEQYF.

This sequence joins TRBV24-1 and TRBJ2-7, with D maybe TRBD1 (6 bases). V was pared by 3 bases and J by 7 bases, with 21 bases between. The germline CDR1 and CDR2 sequences are KGHDR and SFDVKD. The CDR3 contains 16 residues. The CDR3, as DNA: TGTGCCACCAGTGATCCCGGTCGGGACACCTCTGGGGAGCAGTACTTC. This sequence encodes CATSDPGRDTSGEQYF.

The V call is TRBV18, the J call TRBJ1-1; perhaps TRBD1 as D (6 bases). The CDR3 is 16 residues long. The V and J ends lost 0 bases and 3 bases respectively, with 14 bases between them. The germline V gene has CDR1 KGHSH and CDR2 LQKENI. The CDR3 DNA sequence: TGTGCCAGCTCACCACCGGCATCGCCAGGGGACACTGAAGCTTTCTTT. Translated: CASSPPASPGDTEAFF.

The rearrangement uses TRBV12-3 or TRBV12-4 and TRBJ1-4; no clear D gene. CDR3 length: 11 amino acids. The V end lost 7 bases, the J end lost 7 bases, and 7 bases lay between the germline ends. CDR3 residues: CASMQAEKLFF. The CDR3 DNA reads TGTGCCAGCATGCAAGCTGAAAAACTGTTTTTT.

The J gene is TRBJ2-1, the V gene TRBV30; perhaps TRBD2 as D (6 bases). The CDR3 sequence is 13 residues long. V was clipped by 0 bases and J by 12 bases, with 15 bases between them. From germline, CDR1 is GTSNPN and CDR2 SVGIG (reference sequence). The CDR3 sequence: CAWSVRGLSPQFF. For the CDR3, the DNA is TGTGCCTGGAGTGTACGGGGACTTTCTCCGCAGTTCTTC.

This clone was seen many times. DNA for the CDR3: TGTGCCAGCTCCCCCGGGACAGGGGGCGCGGTCGCTGAAGCTTTCTTT. This translates into CASSPGTGGAVAEAFF. This chain joins TRBV18 and TRBJ1-1, with 12 positions matching TRBD1. CDR1 KGHSH and CDR2 LQKENI come from the germline V gene. J lost 6 bases, V lost 6 bases, and 11 bases had no gene match. This CDR3 comprises 16 residues.

CDR3 sequence: CASGPGVRAFF. CDR3 in DNA: TGTGCTAGTGGTCCCGGGGTTCGCGCTTTCTTT. The V gene is TRBV12-5, the J gene TRBJ1-1; D is unresolved. Germline V CDR1 and CDR2: LGHNT, FRNRAP. Trimming shortened V by 5 bases and J by 11 bases, and 12 bases separated the two germline ends. This CDR3 is built from 11 residues.

The V gene is TRBV7-2, the J gene TRBJ2-5; 10 nucleotides align to TRBD2. With 6 bases clipped from V and 5 bases from J, the junction kept 9 bases outside the gene matches. Germline-derived CDR1 and CDR2 are SGHTA and FQGNSA. There are 15 residues in the CDR3. This chain's CDR3 is CASRQTSGWRETQYF. As DNA, the CDR3 is TGTGCCAGCAGACAGACTAGCGGGTGGAGGGAGACCCAGTACTTC.

The chain has TRBV24-1 and TRBJ2-3, with a possible D match to TRBD1 (6 bases). CDR3 length equals 13 residues. The germline V gene encodes CDR1 KGHDR and CDR2 SFDVKD. Trimming left V 12 bases short and J 2 bases short, with 14 bases between. The CDR3 DNA reads as TGTGCCCGGCGGGCAGGGGACACAGATACGCAGTATTTT. It specifies CARRAGDTDTQYF.

The chain is built from TRBV30 and TRBJ1-1, with 7 nucleotides matching TRBD1. Trimming at V came to 0 bases and at J to 5 bases, leaving 6 bases not matched to a gene. Per the germline V gene, CDR1 is GTSNPN and CDR2 is SVGIG (reference sequence). The CDR3 is made up of 14 amino acids. In nucleotides, the CDR3 is TGTGCCTGGAGTGTAGGGTCAGGGGGGACTGAAGCTTTCTTT. This encodes CAWSVGSGGTEAFF.

This rearrangement joins TRBV28 to TRBJ1-2; possible D gene TRBD1, 6 bases. CDR3 length: 15 amino acids. V was shortened by 3 bases and J by 0 bases, with 11 bases between the two germline ends. CDR1 is MDHEN, CDR2 SYDVKM, per germline. The CDR3 loop reads CASSFPGVPNYGYTF. DNA of the CDR3: TGTGCCAGCAGTTTTCCAGGGGTCCCTAACTATGGCTACACCTTC.

The V gene is TRBV5-1, the J gene TRBJ2-7, with TRBD2 identical over 7 bases. Germline CDR1 and CDR2: SGHRS and YFSETQ. Germline trimming cut 0 bases from V and 0 bases from J; bases unmatched to any gene: 6. The CDR3 contains 16 residues. The CDR3 is CASSLVIAGSSYEQYF. The DNA for the CDR3 is TGCGCCAGCAGCTTGGTTATAGCGGGTTCCTCCTACGAGCAGTACTTC. Supplemented by reference TRBV5-1 and TRBJ2-7, the full variable domain reads KAGVTQTPRYLIKTRGQQVTLSCSPISGHRSVSWYQQTPGQGLQFLFEYFSETQRNKGNFPGRFSGRQFSNSRSEMNVSTLELGDSALYLCASSLVIAGSSYEQYFGPGTRLTVT.

This clone was detected a few times. J is TRBJ1-5 and V is TRBV7-2; D unresolved. CDR3 length equals 15 residues. Germline values: CDR1 SGHTA, CDR2 FQGNSA. Trimming left V 2 bases short and J 0 bases short, with 8 bases between. CDR3 amino acids: CASSLTVNSNQPQHF. CDR3 nucleotide sequence: TGTGCCAGCAGCTTAACAGTCAATAGCAATCAGCCCCAGCATTTT.

The chain has TRBV5-1 and TRBJ2-5, with unresolved D. The CDR3 extends over 14 amino acids. The V gene's germline CDR1 is SGHRS and CDR2 YFSETQ. V gave up 4 bases and J gave up 2 bases, with 12 bases separating them. CDR3 bases: TGCGCCAGCAGCCCGACACGTTTACAAGAGACCCAGTACTTC. Protein product: CASSPTRLQETQYF.

The rearrangement uses TRBV7-9 and TRBJ1-1, with 9 bases that match TRBD1. The germline gives CDR1 SEHNR, CDR2 FQNEAQ (reference sequence). CDR3 length equals 15 residues. Germline trimming cut 1 base from V and 5 bases from J; bases unmatched to any gene: 5. The CDR3 loop reads CASSLGGQGRTEAFF. CDR3 in DNA: TGTGCCAGCAGCTTAGGTGGACAGGGGAGGACTGAAGCTTTCTTT.

V is TRBV5-4 and J is TRBJ2-7; unclear D gene. Looked up from germline, CDR1 is SGHNT and CDR2 is YYREEE (reference sequence). Trimming took 0 bases from V and 3 from J, leaving 7 bases between them. The length of the CDR3 is 13 residues. The CDR3 loop reads CASSLDPGYEQYF. The CDR3 bases are TGTGCCAGCAGCTTGGACCCCGGCTACGAGCAGTACTTC.

V gene TRBV7-8 combines with J gene TRBJ2-2; D uncertain. Germline V gene sequence: CDR1 SGHVS, CDR2 FQNEAQ. V was trimmed by 5 bases and J by 6 bases, leaving 13 bases between them. The CDR3 length is 14 residues. In DNA form, the CDR3 reads TGTGCCAGCAGCCAACCCGATCGCGCCGGGGAGCTGTTTTTT. It codes for CASSQPDRAGELFF.

The gene calls are TRBV15 and TRBJ2-1, with TRBD2 matching over 8 bases. The CDR3 totals 17 residues. Trimming took 3 bases from V and 5 from J; bases not matched to a gene: 12. Germline CDR1 reads LNHNV; CDR2 reads YYDKDF (reference sequence). The CDR3 loop reads CATSRAHGTRTNNEQFF. DNA of the CDR3: TGTGCCACCAGCAGGGCCCACGGGACTAGGACCAACAATGAGCAGTTCTTC.

The chain has TRBV3-1 (or the pseudogene TRBV3-2) and TRBJ2-5; 10 bases match TRBD1. J gave up 0 bases and V 1 base, and 5 bases lay outside the gene matches. The CDR3 is 17 amino acids. Germline assignment: CDR1 LGHDT and CDR2 YNNKEL (reference sequence). CDR3 bases: TGTGCCAGCAGCCAAGGGACAGGGGGACTGAACCAAGAGACCCAGTACTTC. Protein product: CASSQGTGGLNQETQYF.

Written as DNA, the CDR3 is TGTGCCAGCAGCCAAGATCGGTGGGGGGGTGGCTACACCTTC. Residues: CASSQDRWGGGYTF. The chain combines TRBV3-1 (or the pseudogene TRBV3-2) with TRBJ1-2, with D possibly TRBD1 on 5 matching bases. This CDR3 is 14 amino acids long. The germline V and J ends were trimmed by 0 bases and 7 bases, with 12 bases remaining between them. Looked up from germline, CDR1 is LGHDT and CDR2 is YNNKEL (reference sequence).

The chain has TRBV30 and TRBJ1-1; no definite D call. The CDR3 sequence is 12 residues long. Trimming left V 0 bases short and J 9 bases short, with 11 bases between. The germline V gene encodes CDR1 GTSNPN and CDR2 SVGIG (reference sequence). The CDR3 sequence is CAWSVPAGKAFF. CDR3 sequence (DNA): TGTGCCTGGAGTGTACCGGCGGGCAAAGCTTTCTTT.

The chain is built from TRBV6-5 and TRBJ1-5, with D tentatively TRBD1 (6 bases). Trimming cost V 6 bases and J 1 base, with 10 bases left between them. This CDR3 region has 14 residues. Germline values: CDR1 MNHEY, CDR2 SVGAGI. CDR3 residues: CASSPDRSNQPQHF. CDR3 nucleotides: TGTGCCAGCAGCCCCGACAGGAGCAATCAGCCCCAGCATTTT.